These T cell receptor beta chains were read from a single sample in a study of blood T cells in healthy people across ages. TCRdb reprocessed the 5' RACE reads via MiXCR and lists one record per CDR3 protein. The repertoire holds 600,000 or so distinct CDR3 sequences, with roughly 48% as singletons. Sequenced input: blood. The receptors originated from a man older than 75 in good health. Each CDR3 is given with its conserved first and last residue. D genes are given only for firm matches. Only some rows state a clone size, as once, few, many or a class for expanded clones.

clone size	D gene	V gene	J gene	CDR3 protein	CDR3 DNA
-	TRBD2	TRBV4-1	TRBJ2-3	CASSPLRGGPTDTQYF	TGCGCCAGCAGCCCCCTCCGCGGGGGGCCCACAGATACGCAGTATTTT
-	-	TRBV7-3	TRBJ2-7	CASSLGPGPYEQYF	TGTGCCAGCAGCTTAGGTCCGGGGCCCTACGAGCAGTACTTC
few	-	TRBV5-1	TRBJ2-3	CASSSLGGTTDTQYF	TGCGCCAGCAGCTCCCTGGGTGGAACCACAGATACGCAGTATTTT
-	-	TRBV10-3	TRBJ2-7	CAISEVHEQYF	TGTGCCATCAGTGAGGTACACGAGCAGTACTTC
few	-	TRBV12-3/TRBV12-4	TRBJ1-2	CASSTLPGQFHGYTF	TGTGCCAGCAGCACTTTACCCGGCCAATTCCATGGCTACACCTTC
few	-	TRBV4-3	TRBJ2-4	CASSQGHYTKNIQYF	TGCGCCAGCAGCCAAGGACATTATACCAAAAACATTCAGTACTTC
-	TRBD2	TRBV20-1	TRBJ2-1	CSARDPRTSGTYNEQFF	TGCAGTGCTAGAGATCCGAGAACTAGCGGGACTTACAATGAGCAGTTCTTC
-	-	TRBV6-2/TRBV6-3	TRBJ2-2	CASSPTYTGELFF	TGTGCCAGCAGCCCTACTTACACCGGGGAGCTGTTTTTT
-	-	TRBV20-1	TRBJ2-7	CSGQGGVYEQYF	TGCAGTGGACAGGGAGGGGTTTACGAGCAGTACTTC
-	-	TRBV29-1	TRBJ1-1	CSVGTMNTEAFF	TGCAGCGTTGGAACAATGAACACTGAAGCTTTCTTT
few	-	TRBV20-1	TRBJ2-3	CSARVFGQNTDTQYF	TGCAGTGCTAGAGTCTTCGGACAGAACACAGATACGCAGTATTTT
few	-	TRBV20-1	TRBJ1-2	CSAKDSHGYTF	TGCAGTGCCAAGGACAGCCATGGCTACACCTTC
-	-	TRBV7-2	TRBJ2-1	CASGSRSGNEQFF	TGTGCCAGCGGCTCCCGATCGGGGAATGAGCAGTTCTTC
-	TRBD2	TRBV7-3	TRBJ2-5	CASSVTGTSGNQETQYF	TGTGCCAGCAGCGTCACCGGGACTAGCGGGAACCAAGAGACCCAGTACTTC
-	-	TRBV5-1	TRBJ2-2	CASSLVQNTGELFF	TGCGCCAGCAGCTTGGTACAAAACACCGGGGAGCTGTTTTTT
-	TRBD2	TRBV28	TRBJ2-4	CASRRTSVSKNIQYF	TGTGCCAGCAGAAGGACTAGCGTCTCCAAAAACATTCAGTACTTC
-	TRBD1	TRBV15	TRBJ2-4	CATSRDRDSAEKNIQYF	TGTGCCACCAGCAGAGACCGGGACAGCGCAGAAAAAAACATTCAGTACTTC
-	TRBD1	TRBV28	TRBJ2-1	CASSTGEDYNEQFF	TGTGCCAGCAGCACAGGGGAAGACTACAATGAGCAGTTCTTC
many	-	TRBV6-6	TRBJ1-2	CASSSDQRRGYTF	TGTGCCAGCAGTTCCGACCAACGACGGGGCTACACCTTC
-	TRBD1	TRBV28	TRBJ1-2	CASSLAGGAFSGYTF	TGTGCCAGCAGTTTAGCAGGGGGCGCTTTCTCTGGCTACACCTTC
-	TRBD2	TRBV7-9	TRBJ2-3	CASTSSGKIDTQYF	TGTGCCAGCACCTCTAGCGGGAAGATAGATACGCAGTATTTT
few	-	TRBV7-9	TRBJ2-7	CASSLRAGNSYEQYF	TGTGCCAGCAGCTTAAGGGCAGGGAACAGCTACGAGCAGTACTTC
once	TRBD2	TRBV18	TRBJ2-7	CACSLGLAGLYEQYF	TGTGCCTGCTCACTAGGACTAGCGGGGCTCTACGAGCAGTACTTC
few	-	TRBV5-1	TRBJ1-2	CASSPRDSFLNYGYTF	TGCGCCAGCAGCCCCCGCGACAGTTTTCTCAACTATGGCTACACCTTC
-	-	TRBV20-1	TRBJ2-7	CSATTQVYEQYF	TGCAGTGCTACCACACAGGTCTACGAGCAGTACTTC
-	-	TRBV20-1	TRBJ2-3	CSPKGGEGDTQYF	TGCAGCCCCAAGGGGGGAGAAGGAGATACGCAGTATTTT
-	-	TRBV24-1	TRBJ2-3	CATSDLDVGASTDTQYF	TGTGCCACCAGTGATCTAGATGTGGGGGCTAGCACAGATACGCAGTATTTT
-	-	TRBV7-6	TRBJ1-2	CASSLNRVGGYTF	TGTGCCAGCAGCCTAAACAGGGTCGGCGGCTACACCTTC
many	-	TRBV6-5	TRBJ2-3	CASSATGGADTQYF	TGTGCCAGCAGTGCGACGGGTGGGGCAGATACGCAGTATTTT
-	TRBD1	TRBV18	TRBJ2-5	CASSRGTVQETQYF	TGTGCCAGCTCACGGGGGACAGTCCAAGAGACCCAGTACTTC
many	TRBD2	TRBV7-2	TRBJ2-4	CASSSGLAGNIQYF	TGTGCCAGCAGCTCGGGACTAGCGGGAAACATTCAGTACTTC
-	-	TRBV28	TRBJ2-5	CASSSGRFQETQYF	TGTGCCAGCAGTTCAGGGCGCTTCCAAGAGACCCAGTACTTC